The 11 T cell receptor beta chains in this list originate from one sample, sequenced in a study of shared clonotypes between healthy human individuals. It was CD45RO-negative cells, positively selected for CCR7, that made up naive CD8 cells, with terminally differentiated effector memory CD45RA+ cells excluded. Sequenced by immunoSEQ multiplex PCR; TCRdb stores in-frame clones only, minus some. The sample lists more than 2 million clones; about 95% were seen once. Sequencing was carried out using naive CD8+ T cells sorted from blood. The receptors here all came from a man aged 18 to 30 in good health.

This chain connects TRBV18 to TRBJ1-1, with a weak D call TRBD1 (5 bases). The V gene lost 3 bases and the J gene lost 0 bases, with 14 bases spanning the gap. Germline lookup yields CDR1 KGHSH and CDR2 LQKENI. This CDR3 has 16 amino acids. The CDR3 DNA reads TGTGCCAGCTCACCCCCCGTAGTAGGGGTGAACACTGAAGCTTTCTTT. Translated, it gives CASSPPVVGVNTEAFF.

The chain combines TRBV10-2 with TRBJ1-1, with TRBD1 matching 9 bases. CDR1 is WSHSY and CDR2 is SAAADI in the germline V gene. After removal of 2 bases from V and 6 bases from J, the junction contained 7 bases not matched to a gene. This CDR3 is 15 amino acids long. The CDR3 DNA reads TGCGCCAGCAGTGAGCCTGGACAGGGGAGGCCTGAAGCTTTCTTT. This codes for CASSEPGQGRPEAFF.

V and J are TRBV9 and TRBJ1-5; D gene unclear. Trimming took off 4 bases at V and 1 base at J, with 12 bases between the two ends. The germline V gene encodes CDR1 SGDLS and CDR2 YYNGEE. CDR3 length: 15 residues. The chain's CDR3 is CASSPRVGSNQPQHF. The DNA of the CDR3 is TGTGCCAGCAGCCCCCGAGTCGGAAGCAATCAGCCCCAGCATTTT.

The V gene is TRBV27, the J gene TRBJ2-7, with D possibly TRBD1 on 6 matching bases. The CDR3 length is 13 residues. V was clipped by 6 bases and J by 5 bases, with 14 bases between them. Per the germline V gene, CDR1 is MNHEY and CDR2 is SMNVEV (reference sequence). DNA for the CDR3: TGTGCCAGCAGCCAACAGGGTTATGACGAGCAGTACTTC. Translation gives CASSQQGYDEQYF.

The J gene is TRBJ2-7, the V gene TRBV25-1; D possibly corresponds to TRBD1 (5 bases). Germline V gene sequence: CDR1 MGHDK, CDR2 SYGVNS. V lost 3 bases to trimming and J lost 7 bases, with 10 bases between them. The CDR3 loop spans 12 amino acids. The CDR3 protein is CASSEDKREQYF. In nucleotides, the CDR3 is TGTGCCAGCAGTGAGGACAAGAGGGAGCAGTACTTC.

The chain is built from TRBV7-9 and TRBJ1-3, with unresolved D. Trimming removed 5 bases from V and 4 bases from J, with 9 bases in between. Germline V gives CDR1 SEHNR, CDR2 FQNEAQ (reference sequence). The CDR3 is 13 amino acids. The CDR3 here is CASSDGRGNTIYF. DNA for the CDR3: TGTGCCAGCAGCGACGGGCGGGGAAACACCATATATTTT.

Comment on this clone: Other DNA sequences in this sample translate to the same CDR3. This chain uses TRBV15 with TRBJ1-5; D ambiguous. The CDR3 extends over 15 amino acids. Per germline, CDR1 LNHNV and CDR2 YYDKDF (reference sequence). V shed 5 bases and J shed 2 bases, with 13 bases lying between them. CDR3 DNA: TGTGCCACCAGCTATGGAACTGGGGGCAATCAGCCCCAGCATTTT. Its protein is CATSYGTGGNQPQHF.

This sequence joins TRBV30 and TRBJ1-5; a possible D gene is TRBD1 (5 bases). Trimming left V 5 bases short and J 2 bases short, with 10 bases between. The CDR3 loop spans 13 amino acids. Germline lookup yields CDR1 GTSNPN and CDR2 SVGIG (reference sequence). The CDR3: CAWGTQGNQPQHF. The CDR3 region has the DNA TGTGCCTGGGGGACCCAGGGCAATCAGCCCCAGCATTTT.

CDR3 sequence (DNA): TGTGCCAGCAGTTACTCGGGGACAGGTCCAACCTACGAGCAGTACTTC. Translating gives CASSYSGTGPTYEQYF. V gene TRBV6-5 combines with J gene TRBJ2-7; 8 bases line up with TRBD1. The germline gives CDR1 MNHEY, CDR2 SVGAGI. J gave up 2 bases and V 0 bases, and 6 bases lay outside the gene matches. The CDR3 is 16 amino acids.

As regards this clone: Other DNA sequences in this specimen translate into the identical CDR3. CDR3 region: CASSFGTYEQYF. CDR3 DNA sequence: TGTGCCAGCAGCTTCGGGACCTACGAGCAGTACTTC. The chain employs TRBV7-9 and TRBJ2-7, with D perhaps matching TRBD2 (5 bases). Trimming shortened V by 3 bases and J by 2 bases, and 5 bases separated the two germline ends. There are 12 residues in the CDR3. Germline CDR1 is SEHNR and CDR2 is FQNEAQ (reference sequence).

This chain joins TRBV29-1 and TRBJ2-7; TRBD2 might be the D (6 bases). The CDR3 is 13 amino acids. Trimming pared 4 bases from V and 3 bases from J, leaving 13 bases between. CDR1 SQVTM and CDR2 ANQGSEA come from the germline V gene. The DNA of the CDR3 is TGCAGCGTTGGCCCGGGGAGGTTCTACGAGCAGTACTTC. Translation: CSVGPGRFYEQYF.